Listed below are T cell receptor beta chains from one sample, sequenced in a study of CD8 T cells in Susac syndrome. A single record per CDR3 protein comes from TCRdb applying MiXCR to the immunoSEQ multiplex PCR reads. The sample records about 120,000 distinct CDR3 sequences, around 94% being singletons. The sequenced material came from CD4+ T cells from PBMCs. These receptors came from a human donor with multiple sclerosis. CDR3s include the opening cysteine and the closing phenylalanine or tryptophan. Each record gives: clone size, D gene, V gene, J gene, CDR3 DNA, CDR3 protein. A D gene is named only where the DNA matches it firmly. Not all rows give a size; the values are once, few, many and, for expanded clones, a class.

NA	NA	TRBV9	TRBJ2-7	TGTGCCAGCAGCGTAGACATATCCCCGGGGTACGAGCAGTACTTC	CASSVDISPGYEQYF
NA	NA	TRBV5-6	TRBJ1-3	TGTGCCAGCAGCTCCAAGACCATCTCTGGAAACACCATATATTTT	CASSSKTISGNTIYF
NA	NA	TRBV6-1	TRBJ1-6	TGTGCCAGCAGTGGCCAGGACGGAGGTAGCTCCTATAATTCACCCCTCCACTTT	CASSGQDGGSSYNSPLHF
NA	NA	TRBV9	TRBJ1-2	TGTGCCAGCAGCGGTGGTACGGGGGACTATGGCTACACCTTC	CASSGGTGDYGYTF
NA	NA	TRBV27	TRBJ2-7	TGTGCCAGCAGCCTTGGGACCTGGGGCTCCTACGAGCAGTACTTC	CASSLGTWGSYEQYF
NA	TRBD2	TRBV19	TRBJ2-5	TGTGCCAGTAGTCCCGGGACTAGCGTCCGAGAGACCCAGTACTTC	CASSPGTSVRETQYF
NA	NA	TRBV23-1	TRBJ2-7	TGCGCCAGCGGACCCGAGGCATTCGCCTACGAGCAGTACTTC	CASGPEAFAYEQYF
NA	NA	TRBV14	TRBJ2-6	TGTGCCAGCAGCCAAGTGTGGAGGGGATCCTCTGGGGCCAACGTCCTGACTTTC	CASSQVWRGSSGANVLTF
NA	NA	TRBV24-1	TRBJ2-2	TGTGCCACCAGTGATGTTGGGGGTTCTATCGGGGAGCTGTTTTTT	CATSDVGGSIGELFF
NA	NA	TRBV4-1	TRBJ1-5	TGCGCCAGCAGCCTCTCGGGGGGAGGGTATAGCAATCAGCCCCAGCATTTT	CASSLSGGGYSNQPQHF
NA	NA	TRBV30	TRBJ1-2	TGTGCCTGGAGCGTTAACTATGGCTACACCTTC	CAWSVNYGYTF
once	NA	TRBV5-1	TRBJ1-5	TGCGCCAGCAGCTTGGAACAGGGACGACAGCCCCAGCATTTT	CASSLEQGRQPQHF
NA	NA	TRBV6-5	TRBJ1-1	TGTGCCAGCAGTTACAAGCAAGGGGAAACTGAAGCTTTCTTT	CASSYKQGETEAFF
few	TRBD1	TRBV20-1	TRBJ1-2	TGCAGTGCTTCCCGACAGGGGGGCTATGGCTACACCTTC	CSASRQGGYGYTF
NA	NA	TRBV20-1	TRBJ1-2	TGCAGTGCTATAGTATCAGGGCAGGGACCCTATGGCTACACCTTC	CSAIVSGQGPYGYTF
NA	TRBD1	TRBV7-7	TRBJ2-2	TGTGCCAGCAGCTACGACAGGGGTGCCACCGGGGAGCTGTTTTTT	CASSYDRGATGELFF
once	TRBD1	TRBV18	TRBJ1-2	TGTGCCAGCTCACCAAACGAACAGGGGGCTTTCTATGGCTACACCTTC	CASSPNEQGAFYGYTF
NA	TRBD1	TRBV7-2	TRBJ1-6	TGTGCCAGCAGCCCTACCGCAGGGGGGAAAAGCTCCTATAATTCACCCCTCCACTTT	CASSPTAGGKSSYNSPLHF
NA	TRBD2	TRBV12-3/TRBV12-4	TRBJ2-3	TGTGCCAGCAGTTTCCCTAGCGGGCTCCAAGATACGCAGTATTTT	CASSFPSGLQDTQYF
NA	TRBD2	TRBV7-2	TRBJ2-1	TGTGCCAGCAGCTTCCGAGGAGCGGGGGCGGTGGGGTTC	CASSFRGAGAVGF
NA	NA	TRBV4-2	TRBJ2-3	TGTGCCAGCAGCCAAGATAGTTACGGGACCTCTAGCAGAGATACGCAGTATTTT	CASSQDSYGTSSRDTQYF
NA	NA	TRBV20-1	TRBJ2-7	TGCAGTGCTTATACGGCCGGTGGGGGCTACGAGCAGTACTTC	CSAYTAGGGYEQYF
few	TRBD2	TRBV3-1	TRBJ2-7	TGTGCCAGCAGCCAGACTAGCGGGGGCGAGCAGTACTTC	CASSQTSGGEQYF
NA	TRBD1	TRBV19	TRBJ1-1	TGTGCCAGTAGTCCGGACAGGGAAATTTCTTCCACTGAAGCTTTCTTT	CASSPDREISSTEAFF
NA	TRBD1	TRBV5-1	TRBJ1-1	TGCGCCAGCAGCCCGGGACAGGGCACGGCTTTCTTT	CASSPGQGTAFF
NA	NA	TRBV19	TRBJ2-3	TGTGCCAGTAGTTTCGCGCAGGGTTTCACAGATACGCAGTATTTT	CASSFAQGFTDTQYF
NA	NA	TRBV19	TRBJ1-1	TGTGCCAGTAGTACCGGGACCTTCACTGAAGCTTTCTTT	CASSTGTFTEAFF
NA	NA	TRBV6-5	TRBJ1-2	TGTGCCAGCACCTCAACAGGGACTCTCGCCTCGCGCTACACCTTC	CASTSTGTLASRYTF
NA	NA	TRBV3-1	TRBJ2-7	TGTGCCAGCAGCCGCAACAACTACGAGCAGTACTTC	CASSRNNYEQYF
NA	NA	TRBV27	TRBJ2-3	TGTGCCAGCAGTTTTACATATGCGGATACGCAGTATTTT	CASSFTYADTQYF
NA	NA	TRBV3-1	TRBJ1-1	TGTGCCAGCAGCCAAGACTGGGGGAGAGCTGAAGCTTTCTTT	CASSQDWGRAEAFF
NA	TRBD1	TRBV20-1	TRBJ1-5	TGCAGTGCTATCGGATGGGGCGGGACAGGGGATCAGCCCCAGCATTTT	CSAIGWGGTGDQPQHF
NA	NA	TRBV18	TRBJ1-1	TGTGCCAGCTCACCACCGGGTTCAGGGAAAACGTGGTCTTTCTTT	CASSPPGSGKTWSFF
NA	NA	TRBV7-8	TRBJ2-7	TGTGCCAGCAGCTTTGGTTTTACCTACGAGCAGTACTTC	CASSFGFTYEQYF
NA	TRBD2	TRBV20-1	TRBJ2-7	TGCAGTGCTAGATACTCCGGGGGGAGAAACGAGCAGTACTTC	CSARYSGGRNEQYF
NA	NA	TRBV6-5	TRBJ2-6	TGTGCCAGCAGTTACTCGATAGGACCTGGGGCCAACGTCCTGACTTTC	CASSYSIGPGANVLTF
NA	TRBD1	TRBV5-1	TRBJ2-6	TGCGCCAGCAGCTCCATGGGACAGTCGAGCTCTGGGGCCAACGTCCTGACTTTC	CASSSMGQSSSGANVLTF
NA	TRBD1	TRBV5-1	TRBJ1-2	TGCGCCAGCAGCATCGGGACAGGGGAAAACTATGGCTACACCTTC	CASSIGTGENYGYTF
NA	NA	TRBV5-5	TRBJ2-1	TGTGCCAGCAGCTTACTCCGGGACACAAATGAGCAGTTCTTC	CASSLLRDTNEQFF
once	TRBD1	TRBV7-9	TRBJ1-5	TGTGCCAGCAGCCCAACAGGGGATTCTCAGCCCCAGCATTTT	CASSPTGDSQPQHF
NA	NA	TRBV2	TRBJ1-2	TGTGCCAGCAGTGTAGGGGGTGGCTACACCTTC	CASSVGGGYTF
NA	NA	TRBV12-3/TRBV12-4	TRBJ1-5	TGTGCCAGCAGTTTTCGGGACTTAGGACAGCCCCAGCATTTT	CASSFRDLGQPQHF
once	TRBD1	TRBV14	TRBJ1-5	TGTGCCAGCAGCCGGGACAGGGGAGAACTGGGCAATCAGCCCCAGCATTTT	CASSRDRGELGNQPQHF
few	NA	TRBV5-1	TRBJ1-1	TGTGCCAGCAGCTTAGGGACTGCGAACACTGAAGCTTTCTTT	CASSLGTANTEAFF
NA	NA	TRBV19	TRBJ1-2	TGTGCCAGTAGTATGGATATTGGGTCCTATGGCTACACCTTC	CASSMDIGSYGYTF
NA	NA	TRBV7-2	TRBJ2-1	TGTGCCAGCAGCGACACCGGTTTTGGGCAGTTCTTC	CASSDTGFGQFF
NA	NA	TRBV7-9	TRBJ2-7	TGTGCCAGCAGCTTCGTAGAGGGCGAGCAGTACTTC	CASSFVEGEQYF
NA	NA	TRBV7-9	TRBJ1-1	TGTGCCAGCAGCCAAATGTTGCAATTGATGGCTTTCTTT	CASSQMLQLMAFF
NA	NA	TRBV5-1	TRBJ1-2	TGCGCCAGCAGCTCAAGCGGGACGCGCGGCTACACCTTC	CASSSSGTRGYTF
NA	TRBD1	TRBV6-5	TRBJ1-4	TGTGCCAGCAGTTCGCGAGGGGACAGAGGATGGGCAACTAATGAAAAACTGTTTTTT	CASSSRGDRGWATNEKLFF
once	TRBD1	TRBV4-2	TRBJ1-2	TGTGCCAGTGGGGACAGCATACAGTATGGCTACACCTTC	CASGDSIQYGYTF
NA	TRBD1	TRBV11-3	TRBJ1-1	TGTGCCAGCAGCCCCACAGGGGAACTCACTGAAGCTTTCTTT	CASSPTGELTEAFF
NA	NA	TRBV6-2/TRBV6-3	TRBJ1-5	TGTACGAGTGGAGACAGGCATCAGCCCCAGCATTTT	CTSGDRHQPQHF